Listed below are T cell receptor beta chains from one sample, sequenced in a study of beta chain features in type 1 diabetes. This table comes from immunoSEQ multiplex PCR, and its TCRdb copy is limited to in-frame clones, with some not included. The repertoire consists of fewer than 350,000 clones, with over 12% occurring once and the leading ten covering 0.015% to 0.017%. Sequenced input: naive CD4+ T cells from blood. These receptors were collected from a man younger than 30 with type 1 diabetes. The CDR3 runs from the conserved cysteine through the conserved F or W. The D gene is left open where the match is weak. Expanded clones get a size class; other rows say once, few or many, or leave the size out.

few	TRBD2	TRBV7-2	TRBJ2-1	CASSLPPSGGYNEQFF	TGTGCCAGCAGCTTACCTCCTAGCGGGGGGTACAATGAGCAGTTCTTC
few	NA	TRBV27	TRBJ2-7	CASRSAGSGYEQYF	TGTGCCAGCAGATCGGCAGGGTCAGGGTACGAGCAGTACTTC
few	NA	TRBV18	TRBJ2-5	CASSPSLQETQYF	TGTGCCAGCTCACCTAGTCTCCAAGAGACCCAGTACTTC
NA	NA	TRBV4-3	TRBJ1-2	CASSPRAGDGYTF	TGCGCCAGCAGCCCAAGAGCCGGAGATGGCTACACCTTC
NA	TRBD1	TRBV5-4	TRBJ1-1	CASSLGDRREAFF	TGTGCCAGCAGCTTGGGGGACAGGCGTGAAGCTTTCTTT
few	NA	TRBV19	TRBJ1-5	CASSRGGGQPQHF	TGTGCCAGTAGTCGGGGGGGTGGCCAGCCCCAGCATTTT
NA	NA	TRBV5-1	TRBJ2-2	CASSLGQTTGELFF	TGCGCCAGCAGCTTGGGACAGACCACCGGGGAGCTGTTTTTT
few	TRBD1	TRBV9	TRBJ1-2	CASSAGQGTYINYGYTF	TGTGCCAGCAGCGCTGGACAGGGGACATATATAAACTATGGCTACACCTTC
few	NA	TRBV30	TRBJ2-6	CAWNLLNSGANVLTF	TGTGCCTGGAACCTACTCAATTCTGGGGCCAACGTCCTGACTTTC
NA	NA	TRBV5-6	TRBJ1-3	CASGSGRVRSGNTIYF	TGTGCCAGCGGTTCAGGGCGTGTCCGCTCTGGAAACACCATATATTTT
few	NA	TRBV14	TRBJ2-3	CASSHVVTDTQYF	TGTGCCAGCAGCCATGTAGTTACAGATACGCAGTATTTT
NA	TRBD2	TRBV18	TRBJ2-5	CASSLKTLAGTETQYF	TGTGCCAGCTCACTAAAAACGCTAGCGGGAACCGAGACCCAGTACTTC
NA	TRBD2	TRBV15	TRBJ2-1	CATLLAGGPYNEQFF	TGTGCCACCCTTTTAGCGGGGGGCCCCTACAATGAGCAGTTCTTC
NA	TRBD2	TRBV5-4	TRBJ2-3	CASSLQLAVSTDTQYF	TGTGCCAGCAGCTTACAACTAGCGGTGAGCACAGATACGCAGTATTTT
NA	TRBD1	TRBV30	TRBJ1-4	CAWSGDSLF	TGTGCCTGGAGTGGGGACAGCCTTTTT
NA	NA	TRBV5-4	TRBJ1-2	CASSVLQGFDYGYTF	TGTGCCAGCAGCGTGCTTCAGGGTTTTGACTATGGCTACACCTTC
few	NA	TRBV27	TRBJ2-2	CASSRKVPSPTSGELFF	TGTGCCAGCAGCCGTAAGGTACCTAGCCCTACCTCCGGGGAGCTGTTTTTT
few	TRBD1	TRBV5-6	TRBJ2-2	CASRRDRGRAGELFF	TGTGCCAGCAGGCGGGACAGGGGGCGAGCCGGGGAGCTGTTTTTT
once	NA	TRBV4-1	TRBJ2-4	CASSQSRGSGLAKNIQYF	TGCGCCAGCAGCCAATCCCGGGGTAGCGGACTAGCCAAAAACATTCAGTACTTC
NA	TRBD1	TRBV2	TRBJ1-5	CASSEGQGQPQHF	TGTGCCAGCAGTGAGGGACAGGGGCAGCCCCAGCATTTT
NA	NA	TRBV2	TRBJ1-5	CASTGDGNQPQHF	TGTGCCAGCACGGGAGACGGGAATCAGCCCCAGCATTTT
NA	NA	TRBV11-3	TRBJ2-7	CASLPGHKRPCGYEQYF	TGTGCCAGCCTCCCGGGACACAAGCGGCCGTGTGGCTACGAGCAGTACTTC
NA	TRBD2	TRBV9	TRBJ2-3	CASSVGASGSLGADTQYF	TGTGCCAGCAGCGTAGGGGCTAGCGGGAGTCTCGGGGCAGATACGCAGTATTTT
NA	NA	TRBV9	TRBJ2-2	CASSVQGKVTGELFF	TGTGCCAGCAGCGTACAGGGGAAAGTCACCGGGGAGCTGTTTTTT
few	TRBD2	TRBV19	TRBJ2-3	CASRLAGITDTQYF	TGTGCCAGTCGACTAGCGGGGATCACAGATACGCAGTATTTT
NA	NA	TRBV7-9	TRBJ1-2	CASSSGDYGYTF	TGTGCCAGCAGCTCCGGGGACTATGGCTACACCTTC
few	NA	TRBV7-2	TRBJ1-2	CASSLAQRANYGYTF	TGTGCCAGCAGCTTAGCACAGAGAGCTAACTATGGCTACACCTTC
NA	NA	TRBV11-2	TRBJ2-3	CASSPSGGLFRTQYF	TGTGCCAGCAGCCCTTCCGGGGGGCTATTCAGAACGCAGTATTTT
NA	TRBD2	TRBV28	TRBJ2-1	CATGGLAVSEQFF	TGTGCAACGGGGGGACTAGCGGTTTCTGAGCAGTTCTTC
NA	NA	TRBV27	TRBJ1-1	CASSPQGWNTEAFF	TGTGCCAGCAGTCCCCAGGGGTGGAACACTGAAGCTTTCTTT
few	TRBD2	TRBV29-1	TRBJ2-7	CSVFESGRGGYEQYF	TGCAGCGTTTTTGAGAGCGGGAGAGGTGGCTACGAGCAGTACTTC
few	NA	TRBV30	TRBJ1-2	CAWSSFGGYTF	TGTGCCTGGAGTTCCTTCGGTGGCTACACCTTC
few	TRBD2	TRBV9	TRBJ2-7	CASSLSGLAYEQYF	TGTGCCAGCAGCCTCTCGGGACTAGCCTACGAGCAGTACTTC
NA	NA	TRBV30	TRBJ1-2	CAFRNLNYGYTF	TGTGCCTTCAGGAATCTTAACTATGGCTACACCTTC
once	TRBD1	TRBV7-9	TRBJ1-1	CASTDRVNTEAFF	TGTGCCAGCACCGACAGGGTAAACACTGAAGCTTTCTTT
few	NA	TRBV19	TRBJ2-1	CASSIVGLSAEQFF	TGTGCCAGTAGTATAGTCGGACTTTCGGCAGAGCAGTTCTTC
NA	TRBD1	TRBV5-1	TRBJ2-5	CASSLTGGPQETQYF	TGCGCCAGCAGCTTGACAGGGGGTCCCCAAGAGACCCAGTACTTC
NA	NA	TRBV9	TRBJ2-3	CASSVGTDPTDTQYF	TGTGCCAGCAGCGTAGGGACAGATCCCACAGATACGCAGTATTTT
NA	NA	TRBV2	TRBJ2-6	CASSDRAPGANVLTF	TGTGCCAGCAGTGACAGGGCTCCTGGGGCCAACGTCCTGACTTTC
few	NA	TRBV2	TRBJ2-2	CASMQDTNTGELFF	TGTGCCAGCATGCAGGACACGAACACCGGGGAGCTGTTTTTT
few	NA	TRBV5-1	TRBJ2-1	CASPWSPNEQFF	TGCGCCAGCCCGTGGAGTCCAAATGAGCAGTTCTTC
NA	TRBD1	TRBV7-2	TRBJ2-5	CASSLDRQGAETQYF	TGTGCCAGCAGCTTGGACAGACAGGGGGCAGAGACCCAGTACTTC
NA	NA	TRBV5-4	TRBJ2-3	CASGLQRRGWGTDTQYF	TGTGCCAGCGGCCTCCAAAGAAGGGGGTGGGGGACAGATACGCAGTATTTT
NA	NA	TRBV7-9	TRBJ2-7	CASSLHGSYEQYF	TGTGCCAGCAGCTTGCATGGTAGCTACGAGCAGTACTTC
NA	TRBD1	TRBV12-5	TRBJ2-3	CASGLGRGRTDTQYF	TGTGCTAGTGGTTTGGGCAGGGGGCGGACAGATACGCAGTATTTT
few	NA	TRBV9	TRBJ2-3	CASSVGRGSTDTQYF	TGTGCCAGCAGCGTAGGCAGGGGTAGCACAGATACGCAGTATTTT
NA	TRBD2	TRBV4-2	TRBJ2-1	CASSQSFTGGTSHLYIEQFF	TGTGCCAGCAGCCAATCGTTCACGGGGGGGACTAGCCATCTTTATATAGAGCAGTTCTTC
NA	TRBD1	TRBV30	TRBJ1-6	CAWSIRPGGRPLHF	TGTGCCTGGAGCATCCGGCCAGGGGGAAGACCCCTCCACTTT
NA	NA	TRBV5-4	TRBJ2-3	CASSFSGGDTQYF	TGTGCCAGCAGCTTTTCCGGGGGAGATACGCAGTATTTT
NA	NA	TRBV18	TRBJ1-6	CASSLGGRTYNSPLHF	TGTGCCAGCTCACTCGGGGGGCGAACCTATAATTCACCCCTCCACTTT
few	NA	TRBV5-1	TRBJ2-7	CASRTETSYEQYF	TGCGCCAGCAGGACAGAGACCTCCTACGAGCAGTACTTC
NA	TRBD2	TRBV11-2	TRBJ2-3	CASSLTSGFSTDTQYF	TGTGCCAGCAGCTTGACTAGCGGGTTTAGCACAGATACGCAGTATTTT
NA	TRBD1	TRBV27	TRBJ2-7	CASSSNRGFTYEQYF	TGTGCCAGCAGTTCAAACAGGGGGTTTACGTACGAGCAGTACTTC
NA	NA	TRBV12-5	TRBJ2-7	CASGLVGLVSSTEQYF	TGTGCTAGTGGTTTGGTGGGGCTAGTCTCCTCTACCGAGCAGTACTTC